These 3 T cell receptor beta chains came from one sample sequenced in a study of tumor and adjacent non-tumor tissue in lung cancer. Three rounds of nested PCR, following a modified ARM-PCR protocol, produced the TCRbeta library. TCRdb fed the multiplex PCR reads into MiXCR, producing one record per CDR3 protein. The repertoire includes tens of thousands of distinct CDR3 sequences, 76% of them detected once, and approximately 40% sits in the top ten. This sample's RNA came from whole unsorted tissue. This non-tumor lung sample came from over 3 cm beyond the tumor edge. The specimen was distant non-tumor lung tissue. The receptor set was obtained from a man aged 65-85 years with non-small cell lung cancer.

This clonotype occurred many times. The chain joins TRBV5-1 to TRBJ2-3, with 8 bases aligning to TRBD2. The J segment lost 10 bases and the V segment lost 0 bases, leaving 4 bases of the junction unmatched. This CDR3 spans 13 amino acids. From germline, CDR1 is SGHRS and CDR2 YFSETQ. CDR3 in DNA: TGCGCCAGCAGCTTGGCCGAAGCGGGGGCGCAGTATTTT. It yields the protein CASSLAEAGAQYF.

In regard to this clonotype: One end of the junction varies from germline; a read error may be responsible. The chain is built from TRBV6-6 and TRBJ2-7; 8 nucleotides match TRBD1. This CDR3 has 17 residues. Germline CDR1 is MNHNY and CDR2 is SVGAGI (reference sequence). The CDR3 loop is CARSLRLGDRLSYEQYF. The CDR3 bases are TGTGCCCGCAGTTTGAGGCTTGGGGACAGGCTCTCCTACGAGCAGTACTTC.

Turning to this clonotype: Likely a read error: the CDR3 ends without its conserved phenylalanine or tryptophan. The CDR3 DNA reads TGCACCAGCAGGTCCCCGGGACCCTCTTCTCATCAGCAGTTCCTC. Protein: CTSRSPGPSSHQQFL. V is TRBV10-2 and J is TRBJ2-1; perhaps D is TRBD1 or TRBD2 (5 bases each). The CDR3 contains 15 residues. Per germline, CDR1 WSHSY and CDR2 SAAADI.